Included here is one TCR beta chain sequence, with context. Its antigen is undetermined. This sample is drawn from a study of shared clonotypes between healthy human individuals. Study information: Samples came from a couple of female and three male donors aged 18 to 49. Regarding the study as a whole: Rarefaction curves obtained for sorted subsets showed sequencing incomplete despite large depth. Limitation of the genetic and exposure-history diversity represented came from the few donors. Naive subsets generally had larger estimated richness than memory subsets.

Sequencing used immunoSEQ multiplex PCR; TCRdb keeps in-frame clones, though not all of them. The table includes some 2,000,000 clones, roughly 95% detected once. This TCR was recovered from a man aged 18 to 30 in good health. Sequenced input: naive CD4+ T cells sorted from blood. Subset reported: CD45RA+ positively selected.

Here the CDR3 reads CASSYPGGGNYGYTF. The DNA of the CDR3 is TGTGCCAGCAGTTATCCCGGAGGGGGGAATTATGGCTACACCTTC. The J gene is TRBJ1-2, the V gene TRBV6-6; the D gene is possibly TRBD1 (6 bases). The germline V gene has CDR1 MNHNY and CDR2 SVGAGI (reference sequence). The V gene lost 3 bases and the J gene lost 5 bases, with 16 bases spanning the gap. The CDR3 is 15 residues long.